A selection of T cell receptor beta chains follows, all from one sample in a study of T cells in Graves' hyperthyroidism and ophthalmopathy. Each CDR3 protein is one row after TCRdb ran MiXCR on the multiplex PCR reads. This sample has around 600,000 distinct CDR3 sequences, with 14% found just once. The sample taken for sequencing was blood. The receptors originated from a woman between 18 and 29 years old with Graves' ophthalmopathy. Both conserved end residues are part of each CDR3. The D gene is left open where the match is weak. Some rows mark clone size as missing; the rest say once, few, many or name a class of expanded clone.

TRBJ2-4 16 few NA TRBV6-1 CASSFAIGATKNIQYF TGTGCCAGCAGCTTCGCGATAGGGGCGACCAAAAACATTCAGTACTTC
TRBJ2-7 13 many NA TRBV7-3 CASSFSLTGEQYF TGTGCCAGCAGCTTCTCCTTAACAGGCGAGCAGTACTTC
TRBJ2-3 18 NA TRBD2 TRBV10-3 CAISEPRLAGVTTDTQYF TGTGCCATCAGTGAACCGAGACTAGCGGGAGTTACCACAGATACGCAGTATTTT
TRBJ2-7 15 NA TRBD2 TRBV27 CASSFTGLAGREQYF TGTGCCAGCAGTTTCACAGGACTAGCGGGACGTGAGCAGTACTTC
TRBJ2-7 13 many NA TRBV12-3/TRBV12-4 CASTSHPGYEQYF TGTGCCAGCACTTCCCATCCGGGCTACGAGCAGTACTTC
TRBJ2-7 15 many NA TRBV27 CASRPFDRKTYEQYF TGTGCCAGCAGGCCCTTTGACAGGAAAACCTACGAGCAGTACTTC
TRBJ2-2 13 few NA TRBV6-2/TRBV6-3 CATSGTYTGELFF TGTGCCACCTCCGGGACCTACACCGGGGAGCTGTTTTTT
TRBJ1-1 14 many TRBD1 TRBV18 CASSPGQGATEAFF TGTGCCAGCTCACCGGGACAGGGGGCTACTGAAGCTTTCTTT
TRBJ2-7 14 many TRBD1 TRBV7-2 CASSSTGGRYEQYF TGTGCCAGCAGCTCAACAGGGGGCCGGTACGAGCAGTACTTC
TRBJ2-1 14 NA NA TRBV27 CASRDGTSYNEQFF TGTGCCAGCAGGGACGGAACTTCCTACAATGAGCAGTTCTTC
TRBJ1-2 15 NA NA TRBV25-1 CASSDSAGPNYGYTF TGTGCCAGCAGTGATTCCGCGGGACCCAATTATGGCTACACCTTC
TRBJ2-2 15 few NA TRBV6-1 CASSEEPGFTGELFF TGTGCCAGCAGTGAAGAGCCAGGGTTTACCGGGGAGCTGTTTTTT
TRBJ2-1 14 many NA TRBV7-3 CASSARGNSNEQFF TGTGCCAGCAGCGCTCGGGGGAATAGCAATGAGCAGTTCTTC
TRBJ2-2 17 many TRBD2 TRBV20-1 CSARGTSGSANTGELFF TGCAGTGCTAGAGGGACTAGCGGAAGCGCGAACACCGGGGAGCTGTTTTTT
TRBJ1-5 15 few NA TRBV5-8 CASRLQGFSNQPQHF TGTGCCAGCAGACTACAGGGATTTAGCAATCAGCCCCAGCATTTT
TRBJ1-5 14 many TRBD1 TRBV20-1 CSAAQGQVQRPQHF TGCAGTGCGGCCCAAGGACAGGTGCAAAGGCCCCAGCATTTT
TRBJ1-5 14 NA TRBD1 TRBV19 CATTPDRGNQPQHF TGTGCCACTACACCGGACAGGGGGAATCAGCCCCAGCATTTT
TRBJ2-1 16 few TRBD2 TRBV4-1 CASSPLAGARNNEQFF TGCGCCAGCAGCCCTCTAGCGGGAGCCCGAAACAATGAGCAGTTCTTC
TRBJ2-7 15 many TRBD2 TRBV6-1 CASSYGRAPSYEQYF TGTGCCAGCAGTTATGGGAGGGCCCCCTCCTACGAGCAGTACTTC
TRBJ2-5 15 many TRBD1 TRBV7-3 CASSPGTGGRKTQYF TGTGCCAGCAGTCCCGGGACAGGGGGCAGGAAGACCCAGTACTTC
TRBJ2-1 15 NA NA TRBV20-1 CSARVDTSFTNEQFF TGCAGTGCTAGGGTCGACACTAGCTTTACCAATGAGCAGTTCTTC
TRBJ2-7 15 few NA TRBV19 CASSTTTDPGYEQYF TGTGCCAGTAGTACAACGACTGATCCCGGGTACGAGCAGTACTTC
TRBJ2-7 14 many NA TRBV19 CASSMDNSVYEQYF TGTGCCAGTAGTATGGACAACTCGGTCTACGAGCAGTACTTC
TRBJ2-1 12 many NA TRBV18 CASSREQVRQFF TGTGCCAGCTCACGCGAACAGGTTCGGCAGTTCTTC
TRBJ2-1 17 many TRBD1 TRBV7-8 CASSDDRGLSSYNEQFF TGTGCCAGCAGCGACGACAGGGGTCTTAGCTCCTACAATGAGCAGTTCTTC
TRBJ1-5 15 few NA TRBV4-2 CASSQDRTDHQPQHF TGTGCCAGCAGCCAAGATAGGACAGATCATCAGCCCCAGCATTTT
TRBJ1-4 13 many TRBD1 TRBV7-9 CASRTGGNEKLFF TGTGCCAGCAGGACAGGGGGAAATGAAAAACTGTTTTTT
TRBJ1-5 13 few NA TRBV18 CASSSRAYQPQHF TGTGCCAGCAGTTCGCGGGCCTATCAGCCCCAGCATTTT
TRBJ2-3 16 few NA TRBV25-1 CASRDSGARDPDTQYF TGTGCCAGCAGGGATTCCGGGGCGAGAGACCCAGATACGCAGTATTTT
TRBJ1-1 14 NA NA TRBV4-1 CASSHQGSGTEAFF TGCGCCAGCAGCCACCAGGGGTCGGGTACTGAAGCTTTCTTT
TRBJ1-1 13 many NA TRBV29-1 CSVRRGMNTEAFF TGCAGCGTAAGGAGGGGCATGAACACTGAAGCTTTCTTT
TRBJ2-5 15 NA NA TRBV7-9 CASIKSGSPQETQYF TGTGCCAGTATTAAGTCCGGCAGCCCCCAAGAGACCCAGTACTTC
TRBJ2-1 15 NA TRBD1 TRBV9 CASSVLDRGGNEQFF TGTGCCAGCAGCGTACTGGACAGGGGGGGGAATGAGCAGTTCTTC
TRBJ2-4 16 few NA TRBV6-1 CASSERGRMAKNIQYF TGTGCCAGCAGTGAACGAGGGAGGATGGCCAAAAACATTCAGTACTTC
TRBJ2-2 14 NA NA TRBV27 CASSLEFGTGELFF TGTGCCAGCAGTTTAGAATTTGGAACCGGGGAGCTGTTTTTT
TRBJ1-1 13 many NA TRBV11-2 CASSPVGVTEAFF TGTGCCAGCAGCCCGGTCGGGGTCACTGAAGCTTTCTTT
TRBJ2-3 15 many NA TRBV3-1 CASSLEPVVADTQYF TGTGCCAGCAGCCTAGAACCGGTTGTCGCAGATACGCAGTATTTT
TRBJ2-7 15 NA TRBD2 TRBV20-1 CSAYHVRGLSYEQYF TGCAGTGCCTATCATGTCCGGGGACTATCCTACGAGCAGTACTTC
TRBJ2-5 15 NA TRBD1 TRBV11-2 CASSWGQGAGETQYF TGTGCCAGCAGCTGGGGACAGGGGGCAGGGGAGACCCAGTACTTC
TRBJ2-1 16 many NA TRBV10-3 CAISESPGGAYNEQFF TGTGCCATCAGTGAGTCTCCCGGGGGAGCCTACAATGAGCAGTTCTTC
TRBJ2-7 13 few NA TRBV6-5 CASSYGPLGGQYF TGTGCCAGCAGTTATGGGCCGCTAGGTGGGCAGTACTTC
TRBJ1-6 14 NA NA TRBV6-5 CASSYEGRNSPLHF TGTGCCAGCAGTTACGAGGGGAGAAATTCACCCCTCCACTTT
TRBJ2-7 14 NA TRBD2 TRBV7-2 CASTWTSGLYEQYF TGTGCCAGCACATGGACTAGCGGCCTCTACGAGCAGTACTTC
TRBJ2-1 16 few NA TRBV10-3 CAISESWGQGRNEQFF TGTGCCATCAGTGAGTCATGGGGGCAGGGGCGCAATGAGCAGTTCTTC